This TCR beta chain is drawn from a study of shared clonotypes between healthy human individuals. Germline-derived CDR1 and CDR2 are SGHTA and FQGNSA. The CDR3 is made up of 17 amino acids. V was pared by 2 bases and J by 9 bases, with 14 bases of the junction left unmatched. The authors distributed each subset's genomic DNA evenly over several immunoSEQ plates. Data came from immunoSEQ multiplex PCR; TCRdb stores just in-frame clones and leaves some out. This sample carries a few hundred thousand clones, around 97% of them seen once, and the ten largest clones take 0.057%. The origin of this receptor is a woman aged 25 to 39 in good health. This chain joins TRBV7-2 and TRBJ2-1; TRBD2 matches at 9 bases. Sequencing was done on a sample of naive CD4+ T cells sorted from blood. The sample's subset: CD45RA+ positively selected. The CDR3 nucleotides read TGTGCCAGCAGCTTACTGGGGGCGGGAGGGCCGCAGCTTGAGCAGTTCTTC. Protein: CASSLLGAGGPQLEQFF.